This TCR beta chain was recovered during a study of a mutant IDH1 vaccine in newly diagnosed glioma. Study in general: Radiotherapy, temozolomide, or both had been given previously, and both were given to most.

Here immunoSEQ multiplex PCR was the method, and the copy in TCRdb shows in-frame clones only, minus some. Altogether 85,000 to 100,000 clones are present, under 90% being singletons, with the ten largest covering 6% to 9.5%. The time point denotes: baseline, week 1 (first vaccination visit). Treatment indicated: pre-vaccination baseline after standard-of-care therapy. The V and J ends lost 3 bases and 9 bases, in that order; junction bases with no gene match: 5. The CDR3 is made up of 14 amino acids. Germline CDR1 is SGHTA and CDR2 is FQGNSA. The sequenced sample was PBMCs, obtained from a glioma patient treated with radiotherapy, temozolomide or both. This sequence originates from a woman aged 45 to 65 with glioma. The chain carries TRBV7-2 and TRBJ1-6, with 7 bases fitting TRBD1. The CDR3 coding sequence is TGTGCCAGCAGCTTCCGACAGGGTAGTTCACCCCTCCACTTT. Its translation is CASSFRQGSSPLHF. Looking up the rest from reference TRBV7-2 and TRBJ1-6 gives the full variable domain: GAGVSQSPSNKVTEKGKDVELRCDPISGHTALYWYRQSLGQGLEFLIYFQGNSAPDKSGLPSDRFSAERTGGSVSTLTIQRTQQEDSAVYLCASSFRQGSSPLHFGNGTRLTVT.